A selection of T cell receptor beta chains follows, all from one sample in a study of blood T cell repertoires in COVID-19. TCRdb keeps only in-frame clones here, not all; method: immunoSEQ multiplex PCR. The sample contains 100,000 to 150,000 clones, around nine tenths of which appear only once. The material sequenced was peripheral blood. These receptors all come from a man aged 50-59 years with acute or convalescent COVID-19. Each CDR3 is given with its conserved first and last residue. Each record gives: clone size, D gene, J gene, V gene, CDR3 protein, CDR3 DNA. A D gene is named only where the DNA matches it firmly. For some rows the clone size is stated as once, few or many, or as a class when expanded; others skip it.

>.|TRBD1|TRBJ2-1|TRBV5-1
CASSPDRTGDNEQFF
TGCGCCAGCAGCCCGGACAGGACAGGGGACAATGAGCAGTTCTTC
>once|.|TRBJ2-7|TRBV7-9
CASSLSSVYEQYF
TGTGCCAGCAGCTTAAGTTCGGTCTACGAGCAGTACTTC
>.|TRBD2|TRBJ2-1|TRBV9
CASSEGTSGYNEQFF
TGTGCCAGCAGCGAAGGGACTAGCGGGTACAATGAGCAGTTCTTC
>few|.|TRBJ2-6|TRBV5-1
CASGAGPSSGANVLTF
TGCGCCAGCGGGGCAGGACCGAGCTCTGGGGCCAACGTCCTGACTTTC
>.|.|TRBJ2-2|TRBV18
CASSPNRDAGELFF
TGTGCCAGCTCACCAAACAGGGACGCCGGGGAGCTGTTTTTT
>.|.|TRBJ1-2|TRBV2
CASSDSGKYGYTF
TGTGCCAGCAGTGACTCAGGGAAATATGGCTACACCTTC
>.|.|TRBJ1-2|TRBV4-3
CASSQVNRNYGYTF
TGCGCCAGCAGCCAAGTAAACAGGAACTATGGCTACACCTTC
>.|.|TRBJ2-7|TRBV9
CASSETVLGEQYF
TGTGCCAGCAGCGAGACAGTCCTCGGGGAGCAGTACTTC
>.|.|TRBJ1-1|TRBV24-1
CATETGDEAFF
TGTGCCACCGAAACCGGGGATGAAGCTTTCTTT
>once|.|TRBJ2-2|TRBV29-1
CSVDTLNTGELFF
TGCAGCGTTGATACATTGAACACCGGGGAGCTGTTTTTT
>.|TRBD1|TRBJ1-5|TRBV24-1
CATSSSGTDRYSNQPQHF
TGTGCCACCAGTTCCTCCGGGACAGATAGGTATAGCAATCAGCCCCAGCATTTT
>once|TRBD1|TRBJ1-1|TRBV7-9
CASSLRDRGTEAFF
TGTGCCAGCAGCCTCCGGGACAGGGGCACTGAAGCTTTCTTT
>.|.|TRBJ2-3|TRBV5-1
CASSAGQKSTDTQYF
TGCGCCAGCAGCGCGGGACAGAAAAGCACAGATACGCAGTATTTT
>.|TRBD1|TRBJ2-7|TRBV30
CACDREGEQYF
TGTGCCTGCGACAGGGAAGGCGAGCAGTACTTC
>.|.|TRBJ2-3|TRBV19
CASSTSGGVVDTQYF
TGTGCCAGTAGTACGTCAGGAGGAGTAGTAGATACGCAGTATTTT
>.|.|TRBJ2-3|TRBV27
CATKSRGIPGTDTQYF
TGTGCCACCAAGTCCCGCGGCATCCCAGGGACAGATACGCAGTATTTT
>.|.|TRBJ2-1|TRBV7-2
CASTKSSVYNEQFF
TGTGCCAGCACCAAATCTAGCGTCTACAATGAGCAGTTCTTC
>.|TRBD2|TRBJ2-5|TRBV5-4
CASSSGLAGGETQYF
TGTGCCAGCAGCTCCGGACTAGCGGGAGGTGAGACCCAGTACTTC